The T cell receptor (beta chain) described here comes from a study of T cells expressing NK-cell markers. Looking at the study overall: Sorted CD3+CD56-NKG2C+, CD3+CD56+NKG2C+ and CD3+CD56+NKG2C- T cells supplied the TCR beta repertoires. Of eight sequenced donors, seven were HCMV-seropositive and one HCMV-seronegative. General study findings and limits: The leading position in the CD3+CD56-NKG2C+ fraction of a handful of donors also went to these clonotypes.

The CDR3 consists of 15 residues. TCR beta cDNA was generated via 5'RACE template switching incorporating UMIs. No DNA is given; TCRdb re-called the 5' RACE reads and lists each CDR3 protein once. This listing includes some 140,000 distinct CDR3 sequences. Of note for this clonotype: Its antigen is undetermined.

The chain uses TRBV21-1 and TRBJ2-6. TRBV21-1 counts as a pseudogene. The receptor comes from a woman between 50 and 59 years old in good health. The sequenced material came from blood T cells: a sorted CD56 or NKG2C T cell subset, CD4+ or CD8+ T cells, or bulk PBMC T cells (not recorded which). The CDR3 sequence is CASSSTDLWANVLTF.